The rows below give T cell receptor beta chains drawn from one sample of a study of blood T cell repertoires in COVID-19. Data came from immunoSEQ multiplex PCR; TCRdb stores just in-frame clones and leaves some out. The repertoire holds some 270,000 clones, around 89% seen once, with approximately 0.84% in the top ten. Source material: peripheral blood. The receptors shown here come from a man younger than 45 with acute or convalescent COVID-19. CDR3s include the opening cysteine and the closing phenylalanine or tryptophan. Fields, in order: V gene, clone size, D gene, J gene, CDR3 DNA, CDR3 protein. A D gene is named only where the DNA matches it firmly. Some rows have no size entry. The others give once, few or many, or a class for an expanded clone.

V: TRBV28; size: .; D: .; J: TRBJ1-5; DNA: TGTGCCAGCAGTTTCGTAAGGGGCTCGGTTCAGCCCCAGCATTTT; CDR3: CASSFVRGSVQPQHF
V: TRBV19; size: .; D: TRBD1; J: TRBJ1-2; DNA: TGTGCCATGAAAGGGACAGTTGGCTACACCTTC; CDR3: CAMKGTVGYTF
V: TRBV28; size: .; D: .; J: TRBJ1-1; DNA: TGTGCCAGCAGCTCAAGGGGCAAGAACACTGAAGCTTTCTTT; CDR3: CASSSRGKNTEAFF
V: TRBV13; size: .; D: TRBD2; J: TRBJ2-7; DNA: TGTGCCAGCAGCTCCATAATAGCGGGAGGGGGCTACGAGCAGTACTTC; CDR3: CASSSIIAGGGYEQYF
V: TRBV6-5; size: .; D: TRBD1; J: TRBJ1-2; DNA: TGTGCCAGCAGGCCGGACAGGGGCTATGGCTACACCTTC; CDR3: CASRPDRGYGYTF
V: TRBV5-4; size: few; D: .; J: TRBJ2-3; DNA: TGTGCCAGCAGCTTGGAATTAGCGCGCACAGATACGCAGTATTTT; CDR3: CASSLELARTDTQYF
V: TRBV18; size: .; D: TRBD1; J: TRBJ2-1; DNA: TGTGCCAGCTCACCACTGACAGGGACCTACAATGAGCAGTTCTTC; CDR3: CASSPLTGTYNEQFF
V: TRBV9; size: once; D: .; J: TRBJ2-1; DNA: TGTGCCAGCAGCTCTCGGGAGTTGCGCAATGAGCAGTTCTTC; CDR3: CASSSRELRNEQFF
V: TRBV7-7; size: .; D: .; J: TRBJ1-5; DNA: TGTGCTAGCGACCCGACGGAACTATATAGCAATCAGCCCCAGCATTTT; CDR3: CASDPTELYSNQPQHF
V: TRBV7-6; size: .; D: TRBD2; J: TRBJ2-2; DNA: TGTGCCAGCAGCTTACTTGGGGGGGGCACCGGGGAGCTGTTTTTT; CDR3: CASSLLGGGTGELFF
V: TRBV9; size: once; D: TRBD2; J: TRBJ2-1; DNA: TGTGCCAGCAGCGTAGGCGGGAGTTTCGATGAGCAGTTCTTC; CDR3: CASSVGGSFDEQFF
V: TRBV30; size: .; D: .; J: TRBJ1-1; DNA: TGTGCCTGGATCGGTGGGGCCACTGAAGCTTTCTTT; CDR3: CAWIGGATEAFF
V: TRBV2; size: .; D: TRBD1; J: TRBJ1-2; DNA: TGTGCCAGCACGGTTAAGGGGGCCGGAGGCTACACCTTC; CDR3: CASTVKGAGGYTF
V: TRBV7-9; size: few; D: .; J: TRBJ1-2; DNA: TGTGCCAGCAGCTTATCTTCCGGGAGCATATATGGCTACACCTTC; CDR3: CASSLSSGSIYGYTF
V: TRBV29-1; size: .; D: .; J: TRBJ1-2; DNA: TGCAGCGTTGTTTTAAACGGAGGGTATGGCTACACCTTC; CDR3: CSVVLNGGYGYTF
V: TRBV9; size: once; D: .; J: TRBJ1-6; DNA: TGTGCCAGCACCAGACAGGCGGCAGGGAGTAATTCACCCCTCCACTTT; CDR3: CASTRQAAGSNSPLHF
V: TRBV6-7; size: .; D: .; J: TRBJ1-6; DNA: TGTGCCAGCAGTTACTCGATGGGTGGGGGGTTACCCCTCCACTTT; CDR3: CASSYSMGGGLPLHF
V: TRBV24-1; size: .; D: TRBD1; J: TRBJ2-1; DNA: TGTGCCACCAGTGATTCGACAGGGGCTGGAAATGAGCAGTTCTTC; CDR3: CATSDSTGAGNEQFF
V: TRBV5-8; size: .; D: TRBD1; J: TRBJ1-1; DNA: TGTGCCAGCAGCTCTGTGCGGGACAGGAAATTGAACACTGAAGCTTTCTTT; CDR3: CASSSVRDRKLNTEAFF
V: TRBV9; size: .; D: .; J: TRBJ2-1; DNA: TGTGCCAGCAGCCCATCAATCCAGGGGGGCCCTCGCAATGAGCAGTTCTTC; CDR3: CASSPSIQGGPRNEQFF
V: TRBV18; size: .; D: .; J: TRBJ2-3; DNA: TGTGCCAGCAGAGGCGGGCCCACTAGCACAGATACGCAGTATTTT; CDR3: CASRGGPTSTDTQYF
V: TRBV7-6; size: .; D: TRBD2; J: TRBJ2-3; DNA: TGTGCCAGCAGCTTTCGGGGGGGCCACACAGATACGCAGTATTTT; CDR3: CASSFRGGHTDTQYF
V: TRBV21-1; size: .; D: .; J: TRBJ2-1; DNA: TGTGCCAGCAGAACTCTAGCGGAGAGCTCCTACAATGAGCAGTTCTTC; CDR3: CASRTLAESSYNEQFF
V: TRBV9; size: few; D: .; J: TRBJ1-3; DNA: TGTGCCAGCAGCCCCATACTCTCTGGAAACACCATATATTTT; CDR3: CASSPILSGNTIYF
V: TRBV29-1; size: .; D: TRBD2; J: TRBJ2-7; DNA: TGCAGCGTTGTACTAGCGGGGAGCTCCTACGAGCAGTACTTC; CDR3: CSVVLAGSSYEQYF
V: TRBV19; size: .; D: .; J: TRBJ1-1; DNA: TGTGCCAGTAATCGTCAGGGGACCGGCACTGAAGCTTTCTTT; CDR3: CASNRQGTGTEAFF
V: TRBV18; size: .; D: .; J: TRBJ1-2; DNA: TGTGCCAGCTCACGAGACAGGTTAGGCTACACCTTC; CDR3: CASSRDRLGYTF
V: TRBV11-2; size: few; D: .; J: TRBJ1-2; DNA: TGTGCCAGCAGCTTAGGGGGGGATGTAGGCTACACCTTC; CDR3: CASSLGGDVGYTF
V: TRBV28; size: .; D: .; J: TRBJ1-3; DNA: TGTGCCAGCAGTTCGACCGGGGGTGCCAACACCATATATTTT; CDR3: CASSSTGGANTIYF
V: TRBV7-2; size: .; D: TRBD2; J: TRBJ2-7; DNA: TGTGCCAGCAGGGGGAGCGGGGGGAACTACGAGCAGTACTTC; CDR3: CASRGSGGNYEQYF
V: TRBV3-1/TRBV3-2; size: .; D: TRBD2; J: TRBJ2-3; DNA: TGTGCCAGCAGCCAAGACGTTAGCGGGGGGGCCGGGACTCCGCAGTATTTT; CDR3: CASSQDVSGGAGTPQYF
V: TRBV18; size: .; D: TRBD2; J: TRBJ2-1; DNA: TGTGCCAGCTCACCACTAGCGGGAGGAGCCAATGAGCAGTTCTTC; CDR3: CASSPLAGGANEQFF
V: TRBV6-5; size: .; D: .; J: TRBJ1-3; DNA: TGTGCCAGCAATCACTCCCCCAGGACTTCTGGAAACACCATATATTTT; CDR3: CASNHSPRTSGNTIYF
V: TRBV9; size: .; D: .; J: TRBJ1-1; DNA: TGTGCCAGCAGCGTAAGTCCAGGGGACACGGCTACTGAAGCTTTCTTT; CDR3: CASSVSPGDTATEAFF
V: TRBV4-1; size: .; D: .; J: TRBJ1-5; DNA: TGCGCCAGCAGCCAAGTCGGCGGGGGGGGTCAGCCCCAGCATTTT; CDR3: CASSQVGGGGQPQHF
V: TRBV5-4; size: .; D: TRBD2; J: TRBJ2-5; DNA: TGTGCCAGCAGCCGTCCTAGCGGCCAAGAGACCCAGTACTTC; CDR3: CASSRPSGQETQYF
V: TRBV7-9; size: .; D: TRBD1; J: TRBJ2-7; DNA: TGTGCCAGCAGACCCCCCTTGACAGGGGGAGGAGAGCAGTACTTC; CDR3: CASRPPLTGGGEQYF
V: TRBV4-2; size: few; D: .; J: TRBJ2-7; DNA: TGTGCCAGCAGCCAAGCTCCAGGGGGAGGTTACGAGCAGTACTTC; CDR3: CASSQAPGGGYEQYF
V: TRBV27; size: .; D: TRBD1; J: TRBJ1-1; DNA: TGTGCCAGCAGGACCGGGACAGTTGAAGCTTTCTTT; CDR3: CASRTGTVEAFF
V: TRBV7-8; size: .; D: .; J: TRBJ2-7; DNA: TGTGCCAGCAGCTTTGCGGATTCCTACGAGCAGTACTTC; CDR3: CASSFADSYEQYF
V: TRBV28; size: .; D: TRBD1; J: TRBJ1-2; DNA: TGTGCCAGCAGATCTTTAGACAGGGGCTATGGCTACACCTTC; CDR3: CASRSLDRGYGYTF
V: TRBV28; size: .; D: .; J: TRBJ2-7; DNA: TGTGCCAGCAGTTTACACCGGGACTTCGCCTACGAGCAGTACTTC; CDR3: CASSLHRDFAYEQYF
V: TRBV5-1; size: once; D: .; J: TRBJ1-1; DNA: TGCGCCAGCAGCTTGGCTCGGGGGGCGGAAGCTTTCTTT; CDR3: CASSLARGAEAFF
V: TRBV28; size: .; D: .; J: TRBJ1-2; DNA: TGTGCCAGCAGGATAGCCGGGACTAACTATGGCTACACCTTC; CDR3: CASRIAGTNYGYTF
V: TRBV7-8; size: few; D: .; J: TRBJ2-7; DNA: TGTGCCAGCAGCTTAGGGACTGCAGCCTACGAGCAGTACTTC; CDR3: CASSLGTAAYEQYF
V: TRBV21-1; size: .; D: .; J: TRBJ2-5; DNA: TGTGCCACCAATCGCCTCAAGGGGGCCCAGTACTTC; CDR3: CATNRLKGAQYF
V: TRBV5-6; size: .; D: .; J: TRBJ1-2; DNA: TGTGCCAGCAGCTTGTATCAGGGGCTGAATGGCTACACCTTC; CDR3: CASSLYQGLNGYTF